This T cell receptor beta chain is drawn from a study of shared clonotypes between healthy human individuals. Study-wide results and caveats: Naive CD4 clonotypes were shared across several donors at around 5%. Only blood was sampled; tissue repertoires likely differ.

Per germline, CDR1 SGHKS and CDR2 YYEKEE (reference sequence). V lost 1 base, J lost 7 bases, and 12 bases lay in between. The CDR3 runs to 13 residues. It was CD45RO-negative cells, positively selected for CCR7, that made up naive CD8 cells, with terminally differentiated effector memory CD45RA+ cells excluded. Remarks on this clone: Its specificity is not known.

TCRdb keeps only in-frame clones here, not all; method: immunoSEQ multiplex PCR. The table lists 2 million to 2.5 million clones, about 95% of them singletons. The receptor was isolated from a man younger than 35 in good health. The sample consisted of naive CD8+ T cells sorted from blood. The gene calls are TRBV5-5 and TRBJ2-7, with D unresolved. Here the CDR3 DNA reads TGTGCCAGCAGCTTGTATCTGGGATGGGAGCAGTACTTC. It is translated as CASSLYLGWEQYF. The variable domain in full, completed from reference TRBV5-5 and TRBJ2-7, reads DAGVTQSPTHLIKTRGQQVTLRCSPISGHKSVSWYQQVLGQGPQFIFQYYEKEERGRGNFPDRFSARQFPNYSSELNVNALLLGDSALYLCASSLYLGWEQYFGPGTRLTVT.